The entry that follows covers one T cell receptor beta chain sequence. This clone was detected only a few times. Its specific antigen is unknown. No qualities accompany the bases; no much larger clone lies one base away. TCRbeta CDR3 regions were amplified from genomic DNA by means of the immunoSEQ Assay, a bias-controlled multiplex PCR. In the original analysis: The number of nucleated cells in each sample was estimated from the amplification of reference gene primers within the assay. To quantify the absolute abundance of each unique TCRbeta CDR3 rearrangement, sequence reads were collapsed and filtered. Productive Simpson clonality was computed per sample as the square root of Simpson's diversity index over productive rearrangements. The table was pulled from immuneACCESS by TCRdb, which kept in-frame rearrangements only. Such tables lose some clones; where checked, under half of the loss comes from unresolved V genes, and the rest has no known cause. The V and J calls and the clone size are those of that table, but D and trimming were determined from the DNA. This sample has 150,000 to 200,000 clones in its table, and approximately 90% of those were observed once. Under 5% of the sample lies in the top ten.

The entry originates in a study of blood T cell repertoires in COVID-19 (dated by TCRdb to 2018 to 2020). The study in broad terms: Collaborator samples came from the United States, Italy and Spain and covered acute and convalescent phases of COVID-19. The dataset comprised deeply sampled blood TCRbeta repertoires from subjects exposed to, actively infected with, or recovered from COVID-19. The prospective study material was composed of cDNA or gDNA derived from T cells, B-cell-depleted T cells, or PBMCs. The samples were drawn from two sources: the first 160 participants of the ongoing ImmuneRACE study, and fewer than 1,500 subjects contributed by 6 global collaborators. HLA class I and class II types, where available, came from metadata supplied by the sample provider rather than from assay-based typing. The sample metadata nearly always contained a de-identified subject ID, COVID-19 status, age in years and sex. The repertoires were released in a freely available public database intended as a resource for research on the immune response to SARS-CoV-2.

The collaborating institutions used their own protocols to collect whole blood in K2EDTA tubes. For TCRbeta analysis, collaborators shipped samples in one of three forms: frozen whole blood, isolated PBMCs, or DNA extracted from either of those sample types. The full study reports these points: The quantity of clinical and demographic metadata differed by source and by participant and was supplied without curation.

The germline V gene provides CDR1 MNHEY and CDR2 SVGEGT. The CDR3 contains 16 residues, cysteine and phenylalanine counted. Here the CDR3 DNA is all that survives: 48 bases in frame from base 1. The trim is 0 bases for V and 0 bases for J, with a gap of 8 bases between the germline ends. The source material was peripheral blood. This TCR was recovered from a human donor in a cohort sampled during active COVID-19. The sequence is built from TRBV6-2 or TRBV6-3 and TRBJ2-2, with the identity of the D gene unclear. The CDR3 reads CASSYSSPANTGELFF. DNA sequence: TGTGCCAGCAGTTACTCGTCCCCCGCGAACACCGGGGAGCTGTTTTTT.